The 32 T cell receptor beta chains below come from one sample, sequenced in a study of cytomegalovirus exposure and HLA in healthy donors. The PCR ran on 60 Vbeta and 13 Jbeta primers. Here immunoSEQ multiplex PCR was the method, and the copy in TCRdb shows in-frame clones only, minus some. This sample has fewer than 250,000 clones, with 70% to 80% found just once. The sample comprised PBMCs. The receptors here all came from a girl aged 2-9 years in good health and CMV-seronegative.

This rearrangement joins TRBV19 to TRBJ1-1, with 7 nucleotides matching TRBD1. Germline CDR1 LNHDA, CDR2 SQIVND (reference sequence). CDR3 length equals 15 residues. J gave up 3 bases and V 3 bases, and 7 bases lay outside the gene matches. CDR3 DNA: TGTGCCAGTAGTATGTCGACAGGGTTTTACACTGAAGCTTTCTTT. The encoded protein is CASSMSTGFYTEAFF.

The gene calls are TRBV5-6 and TRBJ2-5, with D possibly TRBD1 on 6 matching bases. The germline CDR1 and CDR2 sequences are SGHDT and YYEEEE. V gave up 1 base and J gave up 0 bases, with 10 bases separating them. CDR3 length: 15 residues. The CDR3 DNA reads as TGTGCCAGCAGCTTGTATCAGGGGTACCAAGAGACCCAGTACTTC. Translated, it gives CASSLYQGYQETQYF.

This chain links TRBV27 with TRBJ2-7; 7 nucleotides agree with TRBD2. V gave up 6 bases and J gave up 5 bases; unmatched junction bases: 7. Germline values: CDR1 MNHEY, CDR2 SMNVEV (reference sequence). The CDR3 is made up of 13 amino acids. This chain's CDR3 is CASRTSPPDEQYF. CDR3 DNA sequence: TGTGCCAGCAGGACTAGCCCACCTGACGAGCAGTACTTC.

The chain is built from TRBV9 and TRBJ1-4; tentative D call: TRBD1 (5 bases). The germline V and J ends were trimmed by 4 bases and 3 bases, with 19 bases remaining between them. Per the germline V gene, CDR1 is SGDLS and CDR2 is YYNGEE. There are 17 residues in the CDR3. The CDR3 loop reads CASSHNVGGRANEKLFF. DNA for the CDR3: TGTGCCAGCAGCCACAATGTGGGGGGACGGGCTAATGAAAAACTGTTTTTT.

In this sample, this clone turned up a few times. CDR3 protein: CASSQDHGSSYEQYF. CDR3 coding DNA: TGTGCCAGCAGCCAAGATCATGGGAGCTCCTACGAGCAGTACTTC. This chain connects TRBV4-2 to TRBJ2-7; D perhaps matches TRBD2 (5 bases). This CDR3 contains 15 residues. V lost 0 bases and J lost 0, with 9 bases in between. Germline CDR1 is LGHNA and CDR2 is YNFKEQ.

The gene calls are TRBV19 and TRBJ2-3; possible D gene TRBD1, 6 bases. The CDR3 loop spans 13 amino acids. CDR1 is LNHDA and CDR2 is SQIVND in the germline V gene (reference sequence). V lost 3 bases and J lost 4, with 8 bases in between. CDR3 loop: CASSIGQPDTQYF. Here the CDR3 DNA reads TGTGCCAGTAGTATTGGACAGCCAGATACGCAGTATTTT.

This chain uses TRBV7-8 with TRBJ1-5, with 8 bases that match TRBD1. Germline CDR1 reads SGHVS; CDR2 reads FQNEAQ. Trimming at V came to 4 bases and at J to 4 bases, leaving 3 bases not matched to a gene. The CDR3 covers 14 residues. As DNA, the CDR3 is TGTGCCAGCAGCTCCGGACAGGGTAATCAGCCCCAGCATTTT. Translating gives CASSSGQGNQPQHF.

The chain has TRBV5-1 and TRBJ1-2, with a possible D match to TRBD1 (6 bases). Germline-derived CDR1 and CDR2 are SGHRS and YFSETQ. The CDR3 is made up of 13 amino acids. The germline V and J ends were trimmed by 4 bases and 3 bases, with 10 bases remaining between them. CDR3 sequence (DNA): TGCGCCAGCAGCATAGGACAGTACTATGGCTACACCTTC. Its protein product is CASSIGQYYGYTF.

The J gene is TRBJ2-3, the V gene TRBV6-1, with D hard to call. The CDR3 covers 13 residues. Deletions cut 2 bases from V and 5 bases from J, with 8 bases between. The germline V gene encodes CDR1 MNHNS and CDR2 SASEGT. Here the CDR3 reads CASSESSIDTQYF. The CDR3 bases are TGTGCCAGCAGTGAAAGTTCTATAGATACGCAGTATTTT.

The V gene is TRBV7-2, the J gene TRBJ1-5; D is unclear. The CDR3 consists of 14 residues. Germline CDR1 is SGHTA and CDR2 is FQGNSA. Trimming took off 5 bases at V and 4 bases at J, with 12 bases between the two ends. CDR3 sequence: CASSHSGRNQPQHF. The CDR3 nucleotides are TGTGCCAGCAGCCATAGTGGGAGGAATCAGCCCCAGCATTTT.

The rearrangement links TRBV5-1 to TRBJ2-7; TRBD2 matches at 8 bases. V lost 2 bases to trimming and J lost 5 bases; unmatched junction nucleotides: 9. The V gene's germline CDR1 is SGHRS and CDR2 YFSETQ. The CDR3 is 15 residues long. The CDR3 protein is CASSFRTGGNDEQYF. The CDR3 nucleotides read TGCGCCAGCAGCTTTCGGACGGGGGGGAATGACGAGCAGTACTTC.

The chain carries TRBV5-1 and TRBJ1-2, with D perhaps matching TRBD1 (6 bases). Germline CDR1 and CDR2: SGHRS and YFSETQ. CDR3 length: 14 residues. The V gene lost 0 bases and the J gene lost 4 bases, with 10 bases spanning the gap. The CDR3 sequence: CASSLEGDPYGYTF. CDR3 coding DNA: TGCGCCAGCAGCTTGGAGGGGGATCCCTATGGCTACACCTTC.

The chain has TRBV11-2 and TRBJ1-5, with D possibly TRBD1 on 5 matching bases. The V and J ends lost 1 base and 2 bases respectively, with 12 bases between them. The germline V gene has CDR1 SGHAT and CDR2 FQNNGV. The CDR3 spans 16 residues. The CDR3 protein is CASSLGDSGGNQPQHF. The CDR3 nucleotides read TGTGCCAGCAGCTTAGGGGACTCCGGAGGCAATCAGCCCCAGCATTTT.

This clone was seen a single time. The chain couples TRBV2 to TRBJ2-1, with TRBD2 identical over 8 bases. From germline, CDR1 is SNHLY and CDR2 FYNNEI. Trimming at V came to 7 bases and at J to 9 bases, leaving 11 bases not matched to a gene. This CDR3 region has 14 residues. The CDR3 DNA sequence: TGTGCCAGCACCCTTAGCGGGGTGGGGGGTGAGCAGTTCTTC. Protein sequence: CASTLSGVGGEQFF.

The chain links TRBV7-6 to TRBJ2-5, with 11 bases identical to TRBD2. The CDR3 contains 18 residues. CDR1 is SGHVS, CDR2 FNYEAQ, per germline. V trimming: 1 base; J trimming: 5 bases; junction bases outside the gene matches: 12. The CDR3 reads CASSLGGLAGGAVETQYF. Here the CDR3 DNA reads TGTGCCAGCAGCTTAGGTGGTCTAGCGGGGGGTGCCGTGGAGACCCAGTACTTC.

The gene calls are TRBV19 and TRBJ2-7, with D perhaps TRBD1 (6 bases). The CDR3 spans 13 residues. From germline, CDR1 is LNHDA and CDR2 SQIVND (reference sequence). V was clipped by 6 bases and J by 3 bases, with 12 bases between them. Here the CDR3 DNA reads TGTGCCAGTAGCCGGGACAAATTCTACGAGCAGTACTTC. This translates into CASSRDKFYEQYF.

The rearrangement links TRBV27 to TRBJ2-1; 10 nucleotides line up with TRBD1. V was clipped by 2 bases and J by 3 bases; unmatched bases: 7. Germline V gene data show CDR1 as MNHEY and CDR2 as SMNVEV (reference sequence). The CDR3 sequence is 17 residues long. The CDR3 region is CASSLNSGDRGYNEQFF. CDR3 DNA sequence: TGTGCCAGCAGTTTAAATTCTGGGGACAGGGGCTACAATGAGCAGTTCTTC.

This chain connects TRBV9 to TRBJ1-2, with D hard to call. Germline CDR1 SGDLS, CDR2 YYNGEE. The CDR3 length is 15 residues. V was shortened by 0 bases and J by 2 bases, with 11 bases between the two germline ends. In nucleotides, the CDR3 is TGTGCCAGCAGCGTAGTAGGCGGGATGAACTATGGCTACACCTTC. This sequence encodes CASSVVGGMNYGYTF.

This chain links TRBV5-4 with TRBJ1-1; 12 bases line up with TRBD1. Trimming took 4 bases from V and 3 from J; bases not matched to a gene: 7. The germline gives CDR1 SGHNT, CDR2 YYREEE (reference sequence). This CDR3 comprises 16 residues. The CDR3 DNA is TGTGCCAGCAGCCCCCGGGACAGGGGGCCTGACACTGAAGCTTTCTTT. Translation: CASSPRDRGPDTEAFF.

The chain joins TRBV7-2 to TRBJ2-7; D ambiguous. This CDR3 has 14 amino acids. V lost 3 bases and J 1 base, leaving 10 bases between the germline ends. Germline assignment: CDR1 SGHTA and CDR2 FQGNSA. CDR3 region: CASSFSAGSYEQYF. The CDR3 coding sequence is TGTGCCAGCAGCTTCTCGGCCGGGTCCTACGAGCAGTACTTC.

V is TRBV6-1 and J is TRBJ1-1; D perhaps matches TRBD1 (5 bases). V shed 1 base and J shed 7 bases, with 10 bases lying between them. Germline V gene data show CDR1 as MNHNS and CDR2 as SASEGT. The CDR3 has 13 residues. CDR3 residues: CASSEDYRHEAFF. The CDR3 nucleotides are TGTGCCAGCAGTGAAGATTACAGGCATGAAGCTTTCTTT.

The chain links TRBV21-1 to TRBJ1-5; TRBD1 reflects the table's D call only, with no check against the DNA. TRBV21-1 is flagged as a pseudogene. The CDR3 contains 17 residues. The CDR3 is CASSEKGAGAFNQPQHF. The CDR3 nucleotides read TGTGCCAGCAGCGAAAAGGGGGCAGGGGCCTTTAATCAGCCCCAGCATTTT.

The rearrangement links TRBV7-2 to TRBJ1-2; D is undetermined. In germline, CDR1 is SGHTA, CDR2 FQGNSA. The CDR3 is 15 residues long. The V and J ends lost 1 base and 4 bases respectively, with 13 bases between them. CDR3 DNA: TGTGCCAGCAGCTTAGACAGTTACCCCCTCTATGGCTACACCTTC. As protein: CASSLDSYPLYGYTF.

This rearrangement joins TRBV6-1 to TRBJ1-2; 9 bases are shared with TRBD1. V lost 11 bases, J lost 4 bases, and 8 bases stayed unmatched. This CDR3 is built from 13 residues. Per the germline V gene, CDR1 is MNHNS and CDR2 is SASEGT. The CDR3 coding sequence is TGTGCCGGAGGGACAGGGCAATTCTATGGCTACACCTTC. Its translation: CAGGTGQFYGYTF.

The chain uses TRBV27 and TRBJ1-1; 9 bases are shared with TRBD1. V dropped 8 bases and J dropped 6; count of bases not matched to a gene: 10. CDR3 size: 14 residues. Germline CDR1 reads MNHEY; CDR2 reads SMNVEV (reference sequence). The CDR3 nucleotides are TGTGCCAGCGAGATTCCGGGACAGGGCTCTGAAGCTTTCTTT. Amino acids: CASEIPGQGSEAFF.

The chain has TRBV15 and TRBJ2-7; D is unclear. Germline V gene sequence: CDR1 LNHNV, CDR2 YYDKDF (reference sequence). The CDR3 totals 13 residues. Trimming removed 1 base at V and 3 bases at J, with 7 bases between. CDR3: CATSRVPGYEQYF. CDR3 DNA: TGTGCCACCAGCAGAGTCCCCGGCTACGAGCAGTACTTC.

The chain uses TRBV6-4 and TRBJ1-3; the match to TRBD1 covers 7 bases. This CDR3 spans 15 amino acids. V was clipped by 9 bases and J by 4 bases; unmatched bases: 12. Germline CDR1 MRHNA, CDR2 SNTAGT. This chain's CDR3 is CARESGTAEGNTIYF. The CDR3 nucleotides are TGTGCCAGAGAATCCGGGACAGCTGAGGGAAACACCATATATTTT.

This clone was found once. The V gene is TRBV4-2, the J gene TRBJ2-5, with TRBD1 matching 9 bases. Trimming removed 5 bases from V and 4 bases from J; junction bases left unmatched: 5. The CDR3 runs 14 residues. Germline CDR1 reads LGHNA; CDR2 reads YNFKEQ. CDR3 nucleotides: TGTGCCAGCAGCGCCACAGGGGGCGCAGAGACCCAGTACTTC. Its translation is CASSATGGAETQYF.

CDR3 sequence reads: CSVAAANTGELFF. The DNA for the CDR3 is TGCAGCGTTGCAGCGGCCAACACCGGGGAGCTGTTTTTT. The chain uses TRBV29-1 and TRBJ2-2; tentative D call: TRBD2 (5 bases). The CDR3 spans 13 residues. Germline values: CDR1 SQVTM, CDR2 ANQGSEA. The V end lost 4 bases, the J end lost 2 bases, and 8 bases lay between the germline ends.

This clone was counted between two and nine times. The V call is TRBV10-1, the J call TRBJ2-2; TRBD2 matches at 7 bases. The CDR3 contains 18 residues. The ends lost 0 bases at V and 2 bases at J; junction bases unmatched: 9. Per germline, CDR1 WNHNN and CDR2 SYGVQD (reference sequence). The CDR3 is CASSESTPGGYNTGELFF. The CDR3 DNA reads as TGCGCCAGCAGTGAGTCGACTCCGGGGGGTTACAACACCGGGGAGCTGTTTTTT.

This chain connects TRBV6-5 to TRBJ1-2; D perhaps matches TRBD1 (6 bases). CDR3 size: 15 residues. Germline V CDR1 and CDR2: MNHEY, SVGAGI. Trimming stripped 2 bases from V and 2 bases from J, with 12 bases between. CDR3 residues: CASSYHLQGNYGYTF. CDR3 coding DNA: TGTGCCAGCAGTTACCATCTACAGGGCAACTATGGCTACACCTTC.

This clone was observed once. The chain recombines TRBV7-9 with TRBJ2-2, with a weak D call TRBD1 (6 bases). The CDR3 is 16 residues long. Germline V lookup: CDR1 SEHNR, CDR2 FQNEAQ (reference sequence). Trimming removed 0 bases from V and 2 bases from J, with 10 bases in between. Here the CDR3 reads CASSLAGGLNTGELFF. CDR3 DNA sequence: TGTGCCAGCAGCTTAGCTGGGGGCCTCAACACCGGGGAGCTGTTTTTT. The entire variable domain, with the rest obtained from reference TRBV7-9 and TRBJ2-2, is as follows: DTGVSQNPRHKITKRGQNVTFRCDPISEHNRLYWYRQTLGQGPEFLTYFQNEAQLEKSRLLSDRFSAERPKGSFSTLEIQRTEQGDSAMYLCASSLAGGLNTGELFFGEGSRLTVL.